In this sample, the clone carrying this T cell receptor beta chain turned up many times. Its specificity is unknown. TCRdb independently ran MiXCR on the 5' RACE reads; one entry per CDR3 protein. The sample yields about 700,000 distinct CDR3 sequences, approximately 6% seen once. These data are taken from a study of identical twins. Study-level results: There is a chance that invariant MAIT and iNKT cells partially muddied zero-insertion analyses.

The junction had 7 bases not matched to a gene; V was cut back by 9 bases and J by 3 bases. The CDR3 contains 13 residues. This sequence was found in a young man in good health. The source material was naive T cells sorted from blood. V gene TRBV12-3 or TRBV12-4 combines with J gene TRBJ1-2; TRBD1 matches at 7 bases. The CDR3 is CASRLTGDYGYTF. Written as DNA, the CDR3 is TGTGCCAGTAGACTTACAGGGGACTATGGCTACACCTTC.